Listed below are T cell receptor beta chains from one sample, sequenced in a study of T cell responses to AZD1222 COVID-19 vaccine. The protocol was immunoSEQ multiplex PCR, while the TCRdb copy is restricted to in-frame clones and leaves out a portion. Among more than 85,000 clones listed, roughly nine tenths were seen once. Sequenced material: peripheral blood, taken on day 0 of AZD1222 vaccination. Receptors originate from an adult in good health. Both conserved end residues are part of each CDR3. D genes are given only for firm matches. Expanded clones are given a class, and other clones once, few, many or no size at all.

J gene	D gene	V gene	clone size	CDR3 DNA	CDR3 protein
TRBJ1-1	.	TRBV2	once	TGTGCCAGCAGTGTGAAGTTGAACACTGAAGCTTTCTTT	CASSVKLNTEAFF
TRBJ2-1	.	TRBV6-5	.	TGTGCCAGCAGGTCCGGGACACTCCTGAACAATGAGCAGTTCTTC	CASRSGTLLNNEQFF
TRBJ1-2	.	TRBV5-4	.	TGTGCCAGCAGCTGGACGGGGGAGCCACACTATGGCTACACCTTC	CASSWTGEPHYGYTF
TRBJ2-2	.	TRBV9	.	TGTGCCAGCAGCGGAGACAGCCCGAACACCGGGGAGCTGTTTTTT	CASSGDSPNTGELFF
TRBJ2-5	TRBD2	TRBV7-6	.	TGTGCCAGCAGCTCCGGACTAGCGGGCACTCAAGAGACCCAGTACTTC	CASSSGLAGTQETQYF
TRBJ1-1	.	TRBV4-2	.	TGTGCCAGCAGATTCCGGGACGCTGGGAACACTGAAGCTTTCTTT	CASRFRDAGNTEAFF
TRBJ1-3	.	TRBV20-1	.	TGCAGTGCTAGTAGCTCTGGAAACACCATATATTTT	CSASSSGNTIYF
TRBJ2-7	TRBD2	TRBV7-3	.	TGTGCCAGCAGCTTACAGAGCGGGACGGAGTACGAGCAGTACTTC	CASSLQSGTEYEQYF
TRBJ1-3	TRBD1	TRBV27	.	TGTGCCAGCAGTGGGACAGCCTCTGGAAACACCATATATTTT	CASSGTASGNTIYF
TRBJ1-1	.	TRBV2	.	TGTGCCAGCAGTTCCCAGTGGGGCACTGAAGCTTTCTTT	CASSSQWGTEAFF
TRBJ2-2	.	TRBV28	.	TGTGCCAGCAGGGGTGGGCTACCCAGGGACACCGGGGAGCTGTTTTTT	CASRGGLPRDTGELFF
TRBJ2-1	TRBD2	TRBV5-1	.	TGCGCCAGCAGCTCCGGGACTAGCGGGAGGGTAACCTACAATGAGCAGTTCTTC	CASSSGTSGRVTYNEQFF
TRBJ2-7	TRBD1	TRBV4-2	few	TGTGCCAGCAGCCGGGGACAGGGGAACGAGCAGTACTTC	CASSRGQGNEQYF
TRBJ2-1	TRBD2	TRBV9	.	TGTGCCAGCAGCGTATTTGGGACTAGCAATGAGCAGTTCTTC	CASSVFGTSNEQFF
TRBJ1-1	.	TRBV18	few	TGTGCCAGCTCAGTGGGCGCGGTCTCTGAAGCTTTCTTT	CASSVGAVSEAFF
TRBJ2-5	.	TRBV2	few	TGTGCCAGCAGTGAAAGGCGGGAAGAGACCCAGTACTTC	CASSERREETQYF
TRBJ1-1	.	TRBV7-2	.	TGTGCCAGCAGCTTAAGGAGGGTTCAAGCTTTCTTT	CASSLRRVQAFF
TRBJ1-2	TRBD1	TRBV7-2	once	TGTGCCAGCAGCTTGAAGGCCCGGGACAGGGAAACCTTC	CASSLKARDRETF
TRBJ2-5	.	TRBV2	once	TGTGCCAGCAGTGAAGAGAGGGAGACCCAGTACTTC	CASSEERETQYF
TRBJ2-1	TRBD2	TRBV30	.	TGTGCCTGGCGACTAGCGGGAGGGTACAATGAGCAGTTCTTC	CAWRLAGGYNEQFF
TRBJ2-1	.	TRBV19	.	TGTGCCAGTAGGGAAAAGAGGGCCAGCTCCTACAATGAGCAGTTCTTC	CASREKRASSYNEQFF
TRBJ2-2	.	TRBV27	.	TGTGCCAGCAGTTTAAGTCACCCGAGAACCGGGGAGCTGTTTTTT	CASSLSHPRTGELFF
TRBJ1-2	.	TRBV18	once	TGTGCCAGCTCACCCCGGCGCCGATTCTATGGCTACACCTTC	CASSPRRRFYGYTF
TRBJ2-5	TRBD1	TRBV2	.	TGTGCCAGCTCAAGGACAGGGGTGTCGGAGACCCAGTACTTC	CASSRTGVSETQYF
TRBJ2-7	.	TRBV18	.	TGTGCCAGCTCACCCTCGGGTGGCGAGCAGTACTTC	CASSPSGGEQYF
TRBJ1-5	TRBD1	TRBV5-5	once	TGTGCCAGCAGCCTCCTCGGAGGGGGCCAGCCCCAGCATTTT	CASSLLGGGQPQHF
TRBJ1-1	.	TRBV6-5	once	TGTGCCAGCAGTAAGGGTCCCCTGAACACTGAAGCTTTCTTT	CASSKGPLNTEAFF
TRBJ1-6	.	TRBV19	few	TGTGCCAGTAGTATCCGGGAGACCGGGACAAATAATTCACCCCTCCACTTT	CASSIRETGTNNSPLHF
TRBJ1-2	.	TRBV5-5	.	TGTGCCAGCAGCGGCCGACCAGACAGCAACTATGGCTACACCTTC	CASSGRPDSNYGYTF
TRBJ1-4	.	TRBV2	.	TGTGCCAGCAGTGGGGGGGGCGAGAATGAAAAACTGTTTTTT	CASSGGGENEKLFF
TRBJ2-5	.	TRBV19	.	TGTGCCAGTAGTATAGGGACCCGACGTTTCCAAGAGACCCAGTACTTC	CASSIGTRRFQETQYF
TRBJ2-3	TRBD2	TRBV4-1	.	TGCGCCAGCAGCCAAGATGGAGCGGGAGGGATGATCGCAGATACGCAGTATTTT	CASSQDGAGGMIADTQYF
TRBJ1-2	.	TRBV7-2	.	TGTGCCAGCAGCCCTGGGCCTATGGGAGGCTACACCTTC	CASSPGPMGGYTF
TRBJ1-2	.	TRBV11-2	.	TGTGCCAGCAGCTTAGACCGCAGGGAGTTTGGCTACACCTTC	CASSLDRREFGYTF
TRBJ1-4	.	TRBV5-1	.	TGCGCCAGCAGCTCAATACCTTACACCCAGGGTGAAAAACTGTTTTTT	CASSSIPYTQGEKLFF
TRBJ2-6	.	TRBV5-1	once	TGCGCCAGCAGCTTGGCCTTCGGTTCTGGGGCCAACGTCCTGACTTTC	CASSLAFGSGANVLTF
TRBJ1-4	.	TRBV18	.	TGTGCCAGCTCACCAAAATCGGGGGCTAATGAAAAACTGTTTTTT	CASSPKSGANEKLFF
TRBJ1-1	TRBD1	TRBV5-4	.	TGTGCCAGCAGCTGGGACAGGACAGATCCGAACACTGAAGCTTTCTTT	CASSWDRTDPNTEAFF
TRBJ1-5	.	TRBV7-2	few	TGTGCCAGCAGCTTAGGACAACCCAATCAGCCCCAGCATTTT	CASSLGQPNQPQHF
TRBJ1-1	.	TRBV6-5	few	TGTGCCAGCAGTTACTTCCGGGGGCAGGGTGAAGCTTTCTTT	CASSYFRGQGEAFF
TRBJ2-2	.	TRBV19	.	TGTGCCAGTAGACCACGGGCGAACACCGGGGAGCTGTTTTTT	CASRPRANTGELFF
TRBJ1-2	.	TRBV18	.	TGTGCCAGCTCACCGTCTGGGGGGCCCCAGGGGTATGGCTACACCTTC	CASSPSGGPQGYGYTF
TRBJ1-3	.	TRBV6-6	few	TGTGCCAGCAGTCGCAAGTTGGGTCAGGACCCTGGAAACACCATATATTTT	CASSRKLGQDPGNTIYF
TRBJ1-2	.	TRBV5-5	.	TGTGCCAGCAGCTTGGGGGCCCTAGACTATGGCTACACCTTC	CASSLGALDYGYTF
TRBJ2-5	.	TRBV12-3/TRBV12-4	.	TGTGCCAGCAGTTTTGGGGCGTCGGAGACCCAGTACTTC	CASSFGASETQYF
TRBJ2-2	TRBD2	TRBV7-9	.	TGTGCCAGCAGCCTTACAGCGGGGGCCACAGGAGGGGAGCTGTTTTTT	CASSLTAGATGGELFF
TRBJ2-7	.	TRBV2	.	TGTGCCAGCAGTGAAGTTGTTAGAGGAGGGGAGCAGTACTTC	CASSEVVRGGEQYF
TRBJ2-4	.	TRBV4-1	.	TGCGCCAGCAGCCAAGATAGCCCTAGGTTAGCCAAAAACATTCAGTACTTC	CASSQDSPRLAKNIQYF
TRBJ2-7	TRBD2	TRBV7-2	.	TGTGCCAGCAGCGTAACTAGCGGGGCCTACGAGCAGTACTTC	CASSVTSGAYEQYF
TRBJ1-5	.	TRBV3-1/TRBV3-2	once	TGTGCCAGCAGCCAAGATCGAAATTGGCAGAGCAATCAGCCCCAGCATTTT	CASSQDRNWQSNQPQHF
TRBJ2-3	.	TRBV5-5	.	TGTGCCAGCAGCGCCGGGGGCCACACAGATACGCAGTATTTT	CASSAGGHTDTQYF
TRBJ2-1	TRBD2	TRBV19	.	TGTGCCAGTAGTCCTAGACTAGCGGGAGGCAGTGAGCAGTTCTTC	CASSPRLAGGSEQFF
TRBJ2-7	TRBD2	TRBV6-2/TRBV6-3	.	TGTGCCAGCAGTTTTGGACTAGCGTTAGAGCAGTACTTC	CASSFGLALEQYF
TRBJ1-3	TRBD1	TRBV7-9	.	TGTGCCAGCAGCTTATCGGACAGGGGTAATTTTGGAAACACCATATATTTT	CASSLSDRGNFGNTIYF